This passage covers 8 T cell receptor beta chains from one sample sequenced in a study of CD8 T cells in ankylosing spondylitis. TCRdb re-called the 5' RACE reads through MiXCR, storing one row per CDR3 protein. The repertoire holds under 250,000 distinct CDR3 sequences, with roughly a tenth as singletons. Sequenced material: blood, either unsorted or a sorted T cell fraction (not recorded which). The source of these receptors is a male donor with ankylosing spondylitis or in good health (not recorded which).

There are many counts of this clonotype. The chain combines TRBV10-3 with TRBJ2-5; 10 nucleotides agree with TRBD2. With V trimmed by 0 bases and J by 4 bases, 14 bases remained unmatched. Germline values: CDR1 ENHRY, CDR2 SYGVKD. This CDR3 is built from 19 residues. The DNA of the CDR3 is TGTGCCATCAGTGAGTCACTACAAAGCGGGGGGGCCGGCGGAGAGACCCAGTACTTC. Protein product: CAISESLQSGGAGGETQYF.

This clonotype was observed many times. For the CDR3, the DNA is TGTGCCAGCAGCCAAGCCACACAGGGAACTCTCTCCTACGAGCAGTACTTC. Its translation is CASSQATQGTLSYEQYF. The V gene is TRBV3-1, the J gene TRBJ2-7; D perhaps matches TRBD1 (6 bases). Trimming cost V 1 base and J 0 bases, with 16 bases left between them. CDR3 length: 17 amino acids. Germline-derived CDR1 and CDR2 are LGHDT and YNNKEL (reference sequence).

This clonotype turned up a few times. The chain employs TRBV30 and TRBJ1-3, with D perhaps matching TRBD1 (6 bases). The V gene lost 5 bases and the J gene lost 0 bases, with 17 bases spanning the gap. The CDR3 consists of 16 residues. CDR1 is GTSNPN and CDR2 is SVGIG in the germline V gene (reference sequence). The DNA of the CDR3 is TGTGCCTGGGACCAAGGGGGTACTAACTCTGGAAACACCATATATTTT. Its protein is CAWDQGGTNSGNTIYF.

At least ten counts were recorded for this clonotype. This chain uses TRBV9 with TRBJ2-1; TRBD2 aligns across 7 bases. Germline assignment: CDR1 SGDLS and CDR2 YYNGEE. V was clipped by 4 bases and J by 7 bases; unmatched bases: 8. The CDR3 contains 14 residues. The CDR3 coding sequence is TGTGCCAGCAGCCGTATAGCGGGCACTAATGAGCAGTTCTTC. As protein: CASSRIAGTNEQFF.

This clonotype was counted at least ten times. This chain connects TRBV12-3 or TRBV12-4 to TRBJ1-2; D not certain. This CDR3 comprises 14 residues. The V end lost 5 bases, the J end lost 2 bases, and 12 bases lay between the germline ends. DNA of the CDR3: TGTGCCAGCAGTCTAGTCTCAGCAAACTATGGCTACACCTTC. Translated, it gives CASSLVSANYGYTF.

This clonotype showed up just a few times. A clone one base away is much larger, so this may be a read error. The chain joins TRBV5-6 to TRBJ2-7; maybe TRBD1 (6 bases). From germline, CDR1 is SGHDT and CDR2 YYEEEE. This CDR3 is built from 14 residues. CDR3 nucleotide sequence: TGTACCAGCACTTCTACAGGGTGGACCTACGAGCAGTACTTC. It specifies CTSTSTGWTYEQYF.

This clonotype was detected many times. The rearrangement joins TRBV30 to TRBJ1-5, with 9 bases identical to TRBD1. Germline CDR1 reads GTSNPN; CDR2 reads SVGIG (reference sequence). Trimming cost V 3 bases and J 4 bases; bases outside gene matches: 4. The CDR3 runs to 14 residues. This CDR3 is CAWRGTGPNQPQHF. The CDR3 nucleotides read TGTGCCTGGAGGGGGACAGGGCCGAATCAGCCCCAGCATTTT.

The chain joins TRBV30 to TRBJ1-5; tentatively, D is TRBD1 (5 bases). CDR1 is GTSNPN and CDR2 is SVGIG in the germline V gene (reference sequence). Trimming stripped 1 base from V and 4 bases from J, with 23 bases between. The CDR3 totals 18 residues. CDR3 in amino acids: CAWSATIVGGVGNQPQHF. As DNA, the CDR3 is TGTGCCTGGAGTGCTACGATCGTTGGAGGGGTAGGGAATCAGCCCCAGCATTTT.